The 16 T cell receptor beta chains reported below all come from one sample, sequenced in a study of somatic mutations in cytotoxic T cells in rheumatoid arthritis. Profiled with immunoSEQ multiplex PCR; TCRdb holds only in-frame clones, not every one. Of 25,000 to 35,000 clones in the sample, roughly 80% were seen once. Sequencing was carried out using CD8+ T cells sorted from blood. The origin of the receptors is an adult with rheumatoid arthritis.

The chain employs TRBV5-6 and TRBJ2-3; the match to TRBD2 covers 7 bases. Germline V gene sequence: CDR1 SGHDT, CDR2 YYEEEE. V shed 3 bases, J shed 1 base, and the junction held 2 bases outside the gene matches. This CDR3 has 14 amino acids. The CDR3 here is CASSSGGRTDTQYF. The CDR3 DNA is TGTGCCAGCAGCTCGGGGGGACGCACAGATACGCAGTATTTT.

The chain links TRBV27 to TRBJ1-2; TRBD1 aligns across 8 bases. Germline trimming cut 0 bases from V and 8 bases from J; bases unmatched to any gene: 5. The CDR3 contains 14 residues. Germline CDR1 MNHEY, CDR2 SMNVEV (reference sequence). The CDR3 sequence: CASSLSGRGHGYTF. DNA of the CDR3: TGTGCCAGCAGTTTATCGGGCAGGGGGCACGGCTACACCTTC.

The chain recombines TRBV15 with TRBJ2-5; 7 positions match TRBD1. The CDR3 covers 14 residues. V shed 5 bases and J 1 base; nucleotides not matched to a gene: 4. CDR1 LNHNV and CDR2 YYDKDF come from the germline V gene (reference sequence). The CDR3 is CATSPGDSQETQYF. The CDR3 region has the DNA TGTGCCACCAGCCCCGGGGACAGCCAAGAGACCCAGTACTTC. The whole variable domain, filled in from reference TRBV15 and TRBJ2-5, reads DAMVIQNPRYQVTQFGKPVTLSCSQTLNHNVMYWYQQKSSQAPKLLFHYYDKDFNNEADTPDNFQSRRPNTSFCFLDIRSPGLGDTAMYLCATSPGDSQETQYFGPGTRLLVL.

This chain uses TRBV30 with TRBJ1-5, with 8 positions matching TRBD1. The germline V gene encodes CDR1 GTSNPN and CDR2 SVGIG (reference sequence). V was clipped by 5 bases and J by 4 bases; unmatched bases: 4. The CDR3 is 13 residues long. In DNA form, the CDR3 reads TGTGCCTGGGAACAGGGGGTGAATCAGCCCCAGCATTTT. Translation: CAWEQGVNQPQHF.

About this clone: The sample contains more than one DNA sequence encoding this CDR3. The V call is TRBV7-9, the J call TRBJ1-1; D gene unclear. The CDR3 extends over 14 amino acids. The V end was cut by 5 bases, the J end by 0 bases, with 10 bases between. The germline gives CDR1 SEHNR, CDR2 FQNEAQ (reference sequence). CDR3: CASSLVTLNTEAFF. The CDR3 coding sequence is TGTGCCAGCAGCCTCGTCACCCTGAACACTGAAGCTTTCTTT.

This clone is medium-sized (0.01 to 0.1%) by share. The V and J genes are TRBV6-4 and TRBJ2-3; perhaps TRBD2 as D (7 bases). The CDR3 is made up of 14 amino acids. Per germline, CDR1 MRHNA and CDR2 SNTAGT. V was cut by 4 bases and J by 3 bases, with 11 bases left in between. The CDR3 coding sequence is TGTGCCAGCAGTGGGGGGGGCGAGACAGATACGCAGTATTTT. It yields the protein CASSGGGETDTQYF.

The chain joins TRBV27 to TRBJ2-3; D might be TRBD2 (5 bases). Trimming cost V 3 bases and J 2 bases, with 9 bases left between them. The CDR3 has 14 residues. The germline gives CDR1 MNHEY, CDR2 SMNVEV (reference sequence). CDR3 DNA: TGTGCCAGCAGTTTCAGACGGGACACAGATACGCAGTATTTT. Translation: CASSFRRDTDTQYF.

The V gene is TRBV4-1, the J gene TRBJ2-1; 8 bases are shared with TRBD2. Germline V gene data show CDR1 as MGHRA and CDR2 as YSYEKL. The V and J ends lost 0 bases and 4 bases, in that order; junction bases with no gene match: 5. This CDR3 comprises 16 residues. The CDR3 spells CASSQDPPGGYNEQFF. In DNA, the CDR3 is TGCGCCAGCAGCCAAGATCCCCCGGGAGGGTACAATGAGCAGTTCTTC.

This chain links TRBV19 with TRBJ1-1; 8 nucleotides align to TRBD1. The CDR3 runs to 13 residues. The V segment lost 4 bases and the J segment 12 bases; nucleotides outside the gene matches: 10. Germline V gives CDR1 LNHDA, CDR2 SQIVND (reference sequence). The CDR3 DNA sequence: TGTGCCAGTAGTACGGGACAGGAGGATCATACTTTCTTT. Residues: CASSTGQEDHTFF.

The genes are TRBV7-2 and TRBJ2-7; no definite D call. V was pared by 3 bases and J by 0 bases, with 3 bases between. The CDR3 consists of 12 residues. Germline V gives CDR1 SGHTA, CDR2 FQGNSA. The CDR3 DNA follows: TGTGCCAGCAGCTTCAGCTCCTACGAGCAGTACTTC. It translates to CASSFSSYEQYF.

Here the CDR3 reads CASSTTTSEAFF. Here the CDR3 DNA reads TGTGCCAGCAGTACCACGACAAGTGAAGCTTTCTTT. J is TRBJ1-1 and V is TRBV27; D gene unclear. This CDR3 has 12 residues. Trimming took 5 bases from V and 7 from J, leaving 11 bases between them. The germline V gene has CDR1 MNHEY and CDR2 SMNVEV (reference sequence).

The chain has TRBV28 and TRBJ2-7, with D possibly TRBD2 on 6 matching bases. This CDR3 region has 15 residues. V was trimmed by 7 bases and J by 3 bases, leaving 19 bases between them. Germline V lookup: CDR1 MDHEN, CDR2 SYDVKM. The CDR3 sequence: CASNTILGGVYEQYF. Written as DNA, the CDR3 is TGTGCCAGCAATACGATTTTGGGGGGAGTCTACGAGCAGTACTTC.

This clone was counted once. A junction end diverges from the germline sequence, so it may reflect a read error. The chain links TRBV4-2 to TRBJ1-4; TRBD1 agrees at 12 bases. The germline V gene has CDR1 LGHNA and CDR2 YNFKEQ. The CDR3 has 12 amino acids. The chain's CDR3 is CASSLSGQGAAF. The DNA of the CDR3 is TGTGCCAGCAGCCTATCGGGACAGGGGGCCGCTTTT.

The chain links TRBV28 to TRBJ2-3, with D possibly TRBD1 on 6 matching bases. V was shortened by 7 bases and J by 0 bases, with 14 bases between the two germline ends. Looked up from germline, CDR1 is MDHEN and CDR2 is SYDVKM. The CDR3 runs to 15 residues. CDR3 nucleotide sequence: TGTGCCAGCACTACAACAGGGTGGAGCACAGATACGCAGTATTTT. Translating gives CASTTTGWSTDTQYF.

V is TRBV29-1 and J is TRBJ2-1; D uncertain. This CDR3 has 14 amino acids. Germline-derived CDR1 and CDR2 are SQVTM and ANQGSEA. Trimming removed 7 bases at V and 0 bases at J, with 13 bases between. Here the CDR3 reads CSGGFFGSYNEQFF. CDR3 sequence (DNA): TGCAGCGGTGGGTTTTTCGGCTCCTACAATGAGCAGTTCTTC.

This chain links TRBV25-1 with TRBJ1-1; D gene uncertain. The CDR3 covers 13 residues. The germline CDR1 and CDR2 sequences are MGHDK and SYGVNS. V lost 2 bases and J lost 4, with 8 bases in between. CDR3 nucleotide sequence: TGTGCCAGCAGTGAACACCTACGCACTGAAGCTTTCTTT. Residues: CASSEHLRTEAFF. Full variable domain (outside the CDR3, taken from reference TRBV25-1 and TRBJ1-1): EADIYQTPRYLVIGTGKKITLECSQTMGHDKMYWYQQDPGMELHLIHYSYGVNSTEKGDLSSESTVSRIRTEHFPLTLESARPSHTSQYLCASSEHLRTEAFFGQGTRLTVV.